This T cell receptor beta chain was obtained from a study of cytomegalovirus exposure and HLA in healthy donors. Germline CDR1 and CDR2: SEHNR and FQNEAQ (reference sequence). Losses at the gene ends were 5 bases for V and 2 bases for J; bases not matched to a gene: 8. This CDR3 has 16 residues. Primers: 60 Vbeta forward and 13 Jbeta reverse. TCRdb keeps only in-frame clones here, not all; method: immunoSEQ multiplex PCR. Among about 120,000 clones, more than 80% were seen once, and the ten largest hold about 1.8%. The receptor was derived from a man between 35 and 55 years old in good health and CMV-seronegative. The specimen was PBMCs. The gene calls are TRBV7-9 and TRBJ2-1; 8 bases match TRBD2. The chain's CDR3 is CASSVKREMTYNEQFF. CDR3 nucleotide sequence: TGTGCCAGCAGCGTAAAGCGGGAGATGACCTACAATGAGCAGTTCTTC.